This T cell receptor beta chain was obtained from a study of cytomegalovirus exposure and HLA in healthy donors. Everyone who donated was a healthy bone marrow donor. CDR3 size: 14 residues. Trimming shortened V by 0 bases and J by 3 bases, and 10 bases separated the two germline ends. Per the germline V gene, CDR1 is SGDLS and CDR2 is YYNGEE. The PCR was carried out with 60 Vbeta primers and 13 Jbeta primers. Assay used: immunoSEQ multiplex PCR; TCRdb lists only in-frame clones, some missing. In the table there are some 130,000 clones, about 61% of which are singletons. Sequenced input: PBMCs. The receptor's source is a woman aged 40 to 55 in good health and CMV-seronegative. The gene calls are TRBV9 and TRBJ2-7; D might be TRBD1 (5 bases). CDR3 residues: CASSVGGRGYEQYF. CDR3 DNA sequence: TGTGCCAGCAGCGTAGGGGGTAGGGGCTACGAGCAGTACTTC.